The 12 T cell receptor beta chains below were found in one sample sequenced in a study of blood T cell repertoires in COVID-19 (dated by TCRdb to the early 2020s). To prepare the library, the immunoSEQ multiplex PCR assay was applied. What TCRdb holds here is the immuneACCESS table cut down to in-frame rearrangements. Part of the clones is not present; checked against another copy, under half of the missing clones reflect an unresolved V gene, and the others are unexplained. The sample includes 250,000 to 350,000 clones, with more than 85% observed a single time. Approximately 0.84% of the sample lies in the top ten. The sequencing sample was made of peripheral blood. The receptor source for this set is a young man with acute or convalescent COVID-19.

This chain connects TRBV25-1 to TRBJ1-5, with 7 nucleotides matching TRBD1. Looked up from germline, CDR1 is MGHDK and CDR2 is SYGVNS. With V trimmed by 3 bases and J by 4 bases, 6 bases remained unmatched. This CDR3 has 15 amino acids. The CDR3 region has the DNA TGTGCCAGCAGTGACGCCGGACAGGCAAATCAGCCCCAGCATTTT. It encodes CASSDAGQANQPQHF.

This clone was recorded once. V is TRBV18 and J is TRBJ1-5; no definite D call. V was trimmed by 1 base and J by 4 bases, leaving 8 bases between them. Germline values: CDR1 KGHSH, CDR2 LQKENI. The CDR3 sequence is 14 residues long. CDR3 nucleotides: TGTGCCAGCTCACCACAGGAGACTAATCAGCCCCAGCATTTT. It is translated as CASSPQETNQPQHF.

The rearrangement joins TRBV9 to TRBJ2-2; no clear D gene. V was shortened by 6 bases and J by 0 bases, with 6 bases between the two germline ends. The germline gives CDR1 SGDLS, CDR2 YYNGEE. The length of the CDR3 is 13 residues. CDR3 in DNA: TGTGCCAGCACGTTTACGAACACCGGGGAGCTGTTTTTT. Translation: CASTFTNTGELFF. The whole variable domain, remainder taken from reference TRBV9 and TRBJ2-2, is DSGVTQTPKHLITATGQRVTLRCSPRSGDLSVYWYQQSLDQGLQFLIQYYNGEERAKGNILERFSAQQFPDLHSELNLSSLELGDSALYFCASTFTNTGELFFGEGSRLTVL.

The sample holds one count of this clone. The chain combines TRBV27 with TRBJ2-2; 8 bases are shared with TRBD1. V trimming: 4 bases; J trimming: 6 bases; junction bases outside the gene matches: 4. Germline values: CDR1 MNHEY, CDR2 SMNVEV (reference sequence). This CDR3 is built from 14 residues. The chain's CDR3 is CASSSGQGSGELFF. The CDR3 DNA reads TGTGCCAGCAGTTCAGGACAGGGATCCGGGGAGCTGTTTTTT.

This clone was seen a few times. The chain uses TRBV19 and TRBJ1-5; TRBD1 matches at 12 bases. Trimming cost V 7 bases and J 5 bases; bases outside gene matches: 9. The CDR3 length is 16 residues. Germline lookup yields CDR1 LNHDA and CDR2 SQIVND (reference sequence). CDR3 residues: CASIKSGTGGYQPQHF. CDR3 sequence (DNA): TGTGCCAGTATAAAGTCCGGGACAGGGGGCTATCAGCCCCAGCATTTT.

The V and J genes are TRBV14 and TRBJ2-1; TRBD2 aligns across 7 bases. The germline gives CDR1 SGHDN, CDR2 FVKESK. Trimming took 4 bases from V and 11 from J; bases not matched to a gene: 8. There are 13 residues in the CDR3. The CDR3 bases are TGTGCCAGCAGCCGACCCCCGGGACTAAAGCAGTTCTTC. It encodes CASSRPPGLKQFF.

This sequence joins TRBV6-6 and TRBJ2-5, with 13 positions matching TRBD2. Looked up from germline, CDR1 is MNHNY and CDR2 is SVGAGI (reference sequence). V shed 7 bases, J shed 7 bases, and the junction held 6 bases outside the gene matches. CDR3 length: 14 residues. DNA of the CDR3: TGTGCCAGCATAGGACTAGCGGGAGTCGGGACCCAGTACTTC. It is translated as CASIGLAGVGTQYF.

The chain is built from TRBV5-4 and TRBJ2-2; D gene unclear. V lost 0 bases to trimming and J lost 6 bases, with 3 bases between them. The CDR3 extends over 12 amino acids. Germline-derived CDR1 and CDR2 are SGHNT and YYREEE (reference sequence). The CDR3 bases are TGTGCCAGCAGCTTGGTCGCCGGGGAGCTGTTTTTT. It codes for CASSLVAGELFF.

The genes are TRBV27 and TRBJ1-1; 9 nucleotides line up with TRBD1. V was clipped by 6 bases and J by 6 bases; unmatched bases: 17. CDR1 is MNHEY and CDR2 is SMNVEV in the germline V gene (reference sequence). The CDR3 runs to 17 residues. This CDR3 is CASSHSPDRGSEAEAFF. DNA of the CDR3: TGTGCCAGCAGCCACTCTCCGGACAGGGGAAGTGAAGCTGAAGCTTTCTTT.

The chain joins TRBV6-5 to TRBJ1-1, with 8 bases that match TRBD1. CDR1 is MNHEY and CDR2 is SVGAGI in the germline V gene. J lost 0 bases, V lost 2 bases, and 5 bases had no gene match. The CDR3 has 16 residues. CDR3 nucleotide sequence: TGTGCCAGCAGTTACCGACCGACAGGGGTGAACACTGAAGCTTTCTTT. Residues: CASSYRPTGVNTEAFF.

The J gene is TRBJ2-4, the V gene TRBV28, with D maybe TRBD2 (6 bases). V was clipped by 7 bases and J by 1 base, with 14 bases between them. The CDR3 covers 15 residues. Germline V gene data show CDR1 as MDHEN and CDR2 as SYDVKM. The CDR3 nucleotides read TGTGCCAGCACTAAGCGCGCGGGGGCCAAAAACATTCAGTACTTC. It specifies CASTKRAGAKNIQYF.

The chain carries TRBV7-2 and TRBJ2-1; TRBD2 matches at 14 bases. Germline CDR1 SGHTA, CDR2 FQGNSA. Losses at the gene ends were 7 bases for V and 5 bases for J; bases not matched to a gene: 16. The CDR3 consists of 19 residues. The CDR3 reads CASIPPGLAGGVPHNEQFF. DNA of the CDR3: TGTGCCAGCATCCCCCCTGGACTAGCGGGGGGCGTACCCCACAATGAGCAGTTCTTC.